A single sample gave rise to the 20 T cell receptor beta chains below, sequenced in a study of vaccination effects on CD4 cells after COVID-19. TCRdb's table, derived via immunoSEQ multiplex PCR, lists solely in-frame clones and lacks some. The data show about 68,000 clones, under 90% seen once. The antigens of these receptors remain unknown. Before sequencing, viral peptide pools were used by the ViraFEST assay to expand antigen-specific CD4+ T cells. Following 10 days of culture, CD4+ T cells were isolated. Vaccinees lacked prior SARS-CoV-2 infection and tested negative for nucleocapsid antibodies. The specimen comprised CD4+ T cells from PBMCs cultured with SARS-CoV-2 spike peptides, sampled before COVID-19 vaccination. These receptors were taken from a human donor who received a COVID-19 vaccine.

The chain has TRBV6-5 and TRBJ1-1; 7 bases map to TRBD1. J gave up 5 bases and V 5 bases, and 5 bases lay outside the gene matches. Germline V gene lookup returns CDR1 MNHEY and CDR2 SVGAGI. The CDR3 has 13 residues. CDR3 in amino acids: CASSPTGRTEAFF. The CDR3 nucleotides read TGTGCCAGCAGTCCGACAGGGAGGACTGAAGCTTTCTTT.

This clone was counted once. The V and J genes are TRBV5-6 and TRBJ2-7; TRBD1 aligns across 12 bases. The V segment lost 4 bases and the J segment 2 bases; nucleotides outside the gene matches: 7. The CDR3 consists of 16 residues. Looked up from germline, CDR1 is SGHDT and CDR2 is YYEEEE. The CDR3 DNA reads as TGTGCCAGCAGCACCCCGGGACAGGGGGCACCCTACGAGCAGTACGTC. This translates into CASSTPGQGAPYEQYV.

V usage is TRBV5-1 and J usage is TRBJ2-2; a possible D gene is TRBD1 (6 bases). V shed 5 bases and J shed 1 base, with 9 bases lying between them. This CDR3 is built from 14 residues. The germline CDR1 and CDR2 sequences are SGHRS and YFSETQ. The CDR3 region has the DNA TGCGCCAGCAGTCCGGGACAGAACACCGGGGAGCTGTTTTTT. Amino acids: CASSPGQNTGELFF.

This clone was found once. The V call is TRBV28, the J call TRBJ1-2; D call uncertain. V was pared by 3 bases and J by 5 bases, with 4 bases between. There are 11 residues in the CDR3. Germline V gene sequence: CDR1 MDHEN, CDR2 SYDVKM. Here the CDR3 reads CASSLRYGYTF. The CDR3 DNA sequence: TGTGCCAGCAGTTTGAGGTATGGCTACACCTTC.

The rearrangement links TRBV5-1 to TRBJ2-3; TRBD2 matches 13 bases. Per the germline V gene, CDR1 is SGHRS and CDR2 is YFSETQ. The J segment lost 4 bases and the V segment lost 7 bases, leaving 6 bases of the junction unmatched. The CDR3 has 15 amino acids. The CDR3 DNA reads as TGCGCCAGCGGGGAGACTAGCGGGGGGCCAGATACGCAGTATTTT. Protein sequence: CASGETSGGPDTQYF. The entire variable domain, with the rest obtained from reference TRBV5-1 and TRBJ2-3, is as follows: KAGVTQTPRYLIKTRGQQVTLSCSPISGHRSVSWYQQTPGQGLQFLFEYFSETQRNKGNFPGRFSGRQFSNSRSEMNVSTLELGDSALYLCASGETSGGPDTQYFGPGTRLTVL.

The chain recombines TRBV4-2 with TRBJ1-1, with D possibly being TRBD1 (5 bases). CDR3 length: 14 amino acids. Germline V gene data show CDR1 as LGHNA and CDR2 as YNFKEQ. The V gene lost 0 bases and the J gene lost 4 bases, with 9 bases spanning the gap. The CDR3 nucleotides are TGTGCCAGCAGCCAAGAGGGGGGGACCACTGAAGCTTTCTTT. Its translation: CASSQEGGTTEAFF.

V is TRBV15 and J is TRBJ2-7, with TRBD2 as a possible D gene (5 bases). V dropped 3 bases and J dropped 6 bases, with 9 bases sitting between them. Germline lookup yields CDR1 LNHNV and CDR2 YYDKDF (reference sequence). The CDR3 length is 12 residues. CDR3 region: CATSSRGGEQYV. DNA of the CDR3: TGTGCCACCAGCAGCCGAGGAGGCGAGCAGTACGTC.

This clone came up a few times. CDR3 coding DNA: TGTGCCAGCTCACCAGGGGGCTTGGGTAACTATGGCTACACCTTC. The encoded protein is CASSPGGLGNYGYTF. The chain employs TRBV18 and TRBJ1-2, with a weak D call TRBD1 (6 bases). Germline-derived CDR1 and CDR2 are KGHSH and LQKENI. The CDR3 has 15 amino acids. Deletions cut 2 bases from V and 1 base from J, with 11 bases between.

The rearrangement joins TRBV29-1 to TRBJ2-1; a possible D gene is TRBD2 (7 bases). The CDR3 runs 14 residues. Germline V lookup: CDR1 SQVTM, CDR2 ANQGSEA. Between the trimmed V and J ends, which lost 4 bases and 4 bases, there was a span of 14 bases. CDR3 coding DNA: TGCAGCGTTGGGCGGGGGCAACTATACAATGAGCAGTTCTTC. This gives the protein CSVGRGQLYNEQFF.

The V and J genes are TRBV12-5 and TRBJ1-6; D gene ambiguous. The V end was cut by 4 bases, the J end by 10 bases, with 11 bases between. Germline V gene sequence: CDR1 LGHNT, CDR2 FRNRAP. The CDR3 has 13 residues. The CDR3 region is CASGYSPESPLHF. The DNA for the CDR3 is TGTGCTAGTGGTTACAGCCCGGAATCACCCCTCCACTTT.

V and J are TRBV7-2 and TRBJ2-3, with 9 bases matching TRBD2. Trimming cost V 0 bases and J 14 bases; bases outside gene matches: 9. Per germline, CDR1 SGHTA and CDR2 FQGNSA. This CDR3 region has 14 residues. DNA for the CDR3: TGTGCCAGCAGCTTAGCCGGGGCGGGGGGGCGTCGGTATTTT. Its translation is CASSLAGAGGRRYF.

The chain couples TRBV6-5 to TRBJ1-1; D is uncertain. The CDR3 runs 14 residues. The V end lost 6 bases, the J end lost 1 base, and 12 bases lay between the germline ends. CDR1 and CDR2 from the germline V gene are MNHEY and SVGAGI. CDR3 in amino acids: CASSEGSTNTEAFF. CDR3 DNA sequence: TGTGCCAGCAGCGAGGGCAGCACGAACACTGAAGCTTTCTTT.

For the CDR3, the DNA is TGTGCCAGCAGCTTCCGGGGGAACACTGAAGCTTTCTTT. It specifies CASSFRGNTEAFF. The chain combines TRBV5-4 with TRBJ1-1; D gene ambiguous. Trimming removed 2 bases from V and 1 base from J, with 6 bases in between. The V gene's germline CDR1 is SGHNT and CDR2 YYREEE (reference sequence). The CDR3 consists of 13 residues.

The V call is TRBV10-3, the J call TRBJ1-1, with TRBD1 as a possible D gene (6 bases). CDR1 and CDR2 from the germline V gene are ENHRY and SYGVKD. Trimming took off 0 bases at V and 2 bases at J, with 7 bases between the two ends. The CDR3 runs 14 residues. The CDR3 coding sequence is TGTGCCATCAGTGAGTCGACAGGCAACACTGAAGCTTTCTTT. Its translation is CAISESTGNTEAFF.

Written as DNA, the CDR3 is TGTGCCAGCAGCGCTCGCCGGGGGTCGTCGCGCTACGAGCAGTACGTC. It yields the protein CASSARRGSSRYEQYV. The genes are TRBV2 and TRBJ2-7, with a tentative D call TRBD2 (6 bases). This CDR3 contains 16 residues. Germline-derived CDR1 and CDR2 are SNHLY and FYNNEI. V was pared by 6 bases and J by 3 bases, with 21 bases between.

The CDR3 is CASSSPSGGRGDTQYF. The CDR3 coding sequence is TGCGCCAGCAGCTCCCCAAGCGGGGGGCGTGGAGATACGCAGTATTTT. The chain carries TRBV5-1 and TRBJ2-3; TRBD2 matches 9 bases. The ends lost 3 bases at V and 5 bases at J; junction bases unmatched: 10. This CDR3 is 16 amino acids long. CDR1 SGHRS and CDR2 YFSETQ come from the germline V gene.

This chain links TRBV18 with TRBJ2-2; D gene uncertain. Germline V gene data show CDR1 as KGHSH and CDR2 as LQKENI. The V end lost 0 bases, the J end lost 3 bases, and 8 bases lay between the germline ends. This CDR3 has 15 amino acids. The CDR3 protein is CASSPPGPDTGELFF. The CDR3 nucleotides are TGTGCCAGCTCACCACCAGGCCCGGACACCGGGGAGCTGTTTTTT.

The V gene is TRBV9, the J gene TRBJ2-5; the D is unclear. V was pared by 0 bases and J by 2 bases, with 14 bases between. The CDR3 runs 16 residues. Germline V lookup: CDR1 SGDLS, CDR2 YYNGEE. The CDR3 region is CASSVELSVGQETQYF. The CDR3 DNA reads TGTGCCAGCAGCGTAGAGTTGAGCGTGGGACAAGAGACCCAGTACTTC.

The V and J genes are TRBV6-4 and TRBJ2-1, with 8 bases matching TRBD1. The germline V gene has CDR1 MRHNA and CDR2 SNTAGT. The trim removed 8 bases at V and 1 base at J, leaving 4 bases unmatched. The CDR3 runs to 14 residues. CDR3 nucleotides: TGTGCCAGCCCTGGGGACAGGTCCTACAATGAGCAGTTCTTC. This translates into CASPGDRSYNEQFF.

This clone has more than one count but fewer than ten. The CDR3 sequence is CASSLSETNYGYTF. The CDR3 bases are TGTGCCAGCAGCCTATCTGAGACAAACTATGGCTACACCTTC. This chain joins TRBV9 and TRBJ1-2; the D is unclear. Trimming cost V 4 bases and J 2 bases, with 12 bases left between them. The CDR3 loop spans 14 amino acids. Germline CDR1 and CDR2: SGDLS and YYNGEE.